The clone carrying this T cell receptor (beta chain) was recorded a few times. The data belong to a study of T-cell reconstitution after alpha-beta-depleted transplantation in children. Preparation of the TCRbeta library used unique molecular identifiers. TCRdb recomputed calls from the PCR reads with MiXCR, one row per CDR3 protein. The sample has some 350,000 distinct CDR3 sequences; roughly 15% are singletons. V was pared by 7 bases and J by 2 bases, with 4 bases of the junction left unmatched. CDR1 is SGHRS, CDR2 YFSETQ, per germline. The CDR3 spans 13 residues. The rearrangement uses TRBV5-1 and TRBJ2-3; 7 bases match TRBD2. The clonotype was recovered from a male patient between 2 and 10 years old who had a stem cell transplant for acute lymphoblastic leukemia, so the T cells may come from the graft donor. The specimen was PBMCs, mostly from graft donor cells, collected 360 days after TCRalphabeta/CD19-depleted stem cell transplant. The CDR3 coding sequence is TGCGCCAGCCAAGGACTAGACACAGATACGCAGTATTTT. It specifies CASQGLDTDTQYF. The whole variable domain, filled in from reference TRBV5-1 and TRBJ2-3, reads KAGVTQTPRYLIKTRGQQVTLSCSPISGHRSVSWYQQTPGQGLQFLFEYFSETQRNKGNFPGRFSGRQFSNSRSEMNVSTLELGDSALYLCASQGLDTDTQYFGPGTRLTVL.